The 18 T cell receptor beta chains below all came from one sample that was sequenced in a study of blood T cell repertoires in COVID-19. Generated by immunoSEQ multiplex PCR, the TCRdb table keeps only in-frame clones and is missing some. This table has hundreds of thousands of clones, about 86% appearing once. The material sequenced was peripheral blood. All receptors come from a woman aged 55-69 years with COVID-19, enrolled during active disease.

The rearrangement uses TRBV30 and TRBJ1-4; the D gene is possibly TRBD1 (5 bases). V lost 2 bases and J lost 12, with 13 bases in between. The germline V gene has CDR1 GTSNPN and CDR2 SVGIG (reference sequence). The length of the CDR3 is 12 residues. The CDR3 protein is CAWSLQGIQLFF. The CDR3, as DNA: TGTGCCTGGAGTCTCCAGGGAATCCAACTGTTTTTT.

The chain joins TRBV29-1 to TRBJ2-7; D is perhaps TRBD1 (6 bases). CDR3 length equals 15 residues. V lost 0 bases to trimming and J lost 4 bases, with 16 bases between them. Per germline, CDR1 SQVTM and CDR2 ANQGSEA. This chain's CDR3 is CSVEDLGAGGYEQYF. Written as DNA, the CDR3 is TGCAGCGTTGAAGATTTGGGGGCTGGAGGTTACGAGCAGTACTTC.

CDR3: CASSSPRGANTGELFF. As DNA, the CDR3 is TGTGCCAGCAGCTCGCCCCGGGGTGCGAACACCGGGGAGCTGTTTTTT. The V and J genes are TRBV7-9 and TRBJ2-2, with D tentatively TRBD2 (5 bases). CDR3 length: 16 amino acids. The V gene's germline CDR1 is SEHNR and CDR2 FQNEAQ (reference sequence). The V and J ends lost 4 bases and 0 bases respectively, with 12 bases between them.

J is TRBJ2-3 and V is TRBV19; 7 nucleotides line up with TRBD2. Germline CDR1 LNHDA, CDR2 SQIVND (reference sequence). CDR3 length equals 14 residues. V shed 3 bases, J shed 5 bases, and the junction held 5 bases outside the gene matches. As DNA, the CDR3 is TGTGCCAGTAGTATGGGGGGGAGGGGAGATACGCAGTATTTT. Translated, it gives CASSMGGRGDTQYF.

This rearrangement joins TRBV5-4 to TRBJ2-1; 8 bases line up with TRBD1. From germline, CDR1 is SGHNT and CDR2 YYREEE (reference sequence). This CDR3 has 15 residues. Trimming cost V 6 bases and J 7 bases; bases outside gene matches: 12. The CDR3 DNA sequence: TGTGCCAGCAAGGTGACAGGGGATGCGGTAAATGAGCAGTTCTTC. This translates into CASKVTGDAVNEQFF.

Only one count was recorded for this clone. CDR3 bases: TGTGCCAGCAGCGTAGCGTCTAGCGGGGGGGAGACCCAGTACTTC. It specifies CASSVASSGGETQYF. This chain joins TRBV9 and TRBJ2-5; 11 nucleotides line up with TRBD2. Germline CDR1 and CDR2: SGDLS and YYNGEE. Trimming cost V 0 bases and J 5 bases; bases outside gene matches: 3. The CDR3 has 15 amino acids.

This clone was counted a single time. The chain uses TRBV6-2 or TRBV6-3 and TRBJ2-4, with TRBD1 matching over 11 bases. V gave up 2 bases and J gave up 2 bases; unmatched junction bases: 8. The germline CDR1 and CDR2 sequences are MNHEY and SVGEGT. This CDR3 spans 18 amino acids. The CDR3 coding sequence is TGTGCCAGCAGTTACAGGACAGGGGGCGGTCGATCCAAAAACATTCAGTACTTC. Its translation: CASSYRTGGGRSKNIQYF.

J is TRBJ2-3 and V is TRBV6-6; a possible D gene is TRBD2 (7 bases). V was clipped by 0 bases and J by 6 bases, with 13 bases between them. The CDR3 is made up of 15 amino acids. From germline, CDR1 is MNHNY and CDR2 SVGAGI (reference sequence). CDR3 sequence (DNA): TGTGCCAGCAGTTACTCGAACGCGGGGGCCGATACGCAGTATTTT. It is translated as CASSYSNAGADTQYF.

The J gene is TRBJ1-2, the V gene TRBV12-3 or TRBV12-4; no reliable D call. Between the trimmed V and J ends, which lost 4 bases and 4 bases, there was a span of 10 bases. CDR3 length: 13 amino acids. The CDR3 reads CASSSQQPYGYTF. The CDR3 DNA is TGTGCCAGCAGTTCGCAACAGCCCTATGGCTACACCTTC.

The rearrangement links TRBV6-4 to TRBJ2-2; TRBD2 aligns across 12 bases. The J segment lost 0 bases and the V segment lost 6 bases, leaving 8 bases of the junction unmatched. The CDR3 consists of 18 residues. Germline V gives CDR1 MRHNA, CDR2 SNTAGT. The CDR3 spells CASRRPGLAGANTGELFF. CDR3 DNA sequence: TGTGCCAGCAGACGACCGGGACTAGCGGGTGCGAACACCGGGGAGCTGTTTTTT.

The J gene is TRBJ2-2, the V gene TRBV7-9; D gene unclear. Per the germline V gene, CDR1 is SEHNR and CDR2 is FQNEAQ (reference sequence). The V gene lost 3 bases and the J gene lost 7 bases, with 6 bases spanning the gap. This CDR3 comprises 12 residues. Written as DNA, the CDR3 is TGTGCCAGCAGCTTTTCGGGCGGGGAGCTGTTTTTT. Residues: CASSFSGGELFF.

The V gene is TRBV9, the J gene TRBJ2-7, with a weak D call TRBD2 (6 bases). This CDR3 contains 14 residues. CDR1 and CDR2 from the germline V gene are SGDLS and YYNGEE. Trimming removed 4 bases at V and 7 bases at J, with 18 bases between. The CDR3 loop reads CASSPGTVPWEQYF. The CDR3 nucleotides read TGTGCCAGCAGCCCCGGGACTGTCCCTTGGGAGCAGTACTTC.

The chain is built from TRBV7-8 and TRBJ2-2, with 15 bases identical to TRBD2. This CDR3 comprises 16 residues. Germline loops: CDR1 SGHVS, CDR2 FQNEAQ. V shed 9 bases, J shed 5 bases, and the junction held 7 bases outside the gene matches. The CDR3 protein is CASNPGLAGGTGELFF. The CDR3 DNA reads TGTGCCAGTAACCCGGGACTAGCGGGGGGAACCGGGGAGCTGTTTTTT.

This clone appeared once. CDR3 nucleotide sequence: TGTGCCAGTAGTGCTTCCGGGACTAGCATCTCCTACGAGCAGTACTTC. Translating gives CASSASGTSISYEQYF. This rearrangement joins TRBV19 to TRBJ2-7; 9 bases agree with TRBD2. The germline CDR1 and CDR2 sequences are LNHDA and SQIVND (reference sequence). The CDR3 consists of 16 residues. Losses at the gene ends were 5 bases for V and 0 bases for J; bases not matched to a gene: 8.

The J gene is TRBJ2-3, the V gene TRBV10-1; D is uncertain. The CDR3 spans 12 residues. Trimming took off 7 bases at V and 1 base at J, with 6 bases between the two ends. Germline V gene data show CDR1 as WNHNN and CDR2 as SYGVQD (reference sequence). The CDR3 DNA sequence: TGCGCCAGCACGAGGCGCACAGATACGCAGTATTTT. This encodes CASTRRTDTQYF.

In DNA form, the CDR3 reads TGTGCCAGCAGCGTAACCCCCGGGGACAGCTATGGCTACACCTTC. Its protein is CASSVTPGDSYGYTF. The chain is built from TRBV9 and TRBJ1-2; 7 bases map to TRBD1. Germline CDR1 is SGDLS and CDR2 is YYNGEE. This CDR3 comprises 15 residues. Germline trimming cut 1 base from V and 4 bases from J; bases unmatched to any gene: 7.

The chain carries TRBV11-3 and TRBJ2-2, with 10 bases that match TRBD2. Trimming took 6 bases from V and 8 from J; bases not matched to a gene: 15. Germline CDR1 reads SGHNT; CDR2 reads YENEEA. This CDR3 is built from 17 residues. The CDR3 reads CASSFAGTSVVFGELFF. DNA for the CDR3: TGTGCCAGCAGTTTCGCCGGGACTAGCGTAGTCTTTGGGGAGCTGTTTTTT. The variable domain in full, completed from reference TRBV11-3 and TRBJ2-2, reads EAGVVQSPRYKIIEKKQPVAFWCNPISGHNTLYWYLQNLGQGPELLIRYENEEAVDDSQLPKDRFSAERLKGVDSTLKIQPAELGDSAVYLCASSFAGTSVVFGELFFGEGSRLTVL.

The genes are TRBV10-3 and TRBJ1-2; TRBD1 matches at 7 bases. Per germline, CDR1 ENHRY and CDR2 SYGVKD. This CDR3 comprises 16 residues. Losses at the gene ends were 4 bases for V and 0 bases for J; bases not matched to a gene: 8. CDR3 in DNA: TGTGCCATCAGTGGGAAAAGGGACAGATCTAACTATGGCTACACCTTC. Its translation: CAISGKRDRSNYGYTF.